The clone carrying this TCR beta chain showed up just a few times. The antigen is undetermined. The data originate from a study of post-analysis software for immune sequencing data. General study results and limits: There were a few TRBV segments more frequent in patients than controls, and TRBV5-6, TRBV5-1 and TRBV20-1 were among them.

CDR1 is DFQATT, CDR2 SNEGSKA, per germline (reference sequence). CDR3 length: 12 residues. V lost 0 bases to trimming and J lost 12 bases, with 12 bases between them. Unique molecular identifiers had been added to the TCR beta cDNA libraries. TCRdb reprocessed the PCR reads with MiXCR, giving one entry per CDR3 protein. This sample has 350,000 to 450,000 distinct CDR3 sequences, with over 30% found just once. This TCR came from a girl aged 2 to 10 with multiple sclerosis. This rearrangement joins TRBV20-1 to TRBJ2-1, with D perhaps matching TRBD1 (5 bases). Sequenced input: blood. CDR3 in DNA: TGCAGTGCTAGAGAGGGCCAAAGGGGGCAGTTCTTC. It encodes CSAREGQRGQFF.